The TCR beta chain under discussion was sequenced for a study of shared clonotypes between healthy human individuals. Study overall: There were three CD4 naive, three CD4 memory, two CD8 naive and one CD8 memory plates per donor.

CD8 cells classed as naive were CD45RO-negative and positively selected for CCR7, excluding terminally differentiated effector memory CD45RA+ cells. Clones were read by immunoSEQ multiplex PCR, and TCRdb kept only the in-frame ones, dropping some. The sample lists roughly 2.1 million clones; roughly 91% were seen once. Germline CDR1 and CDR2: MNHEY and SMNVEV (reference sequence). V lost 5 bases and J 6 bases, leaving 20 bases between the germline ends. The CDR3 runs to 15 residues. This receptor was taken from a man between 18 and 29 years old in good health. Some clones in this sample may be carry-over from other donors' samples. The V gene is TRBV27, the J gene TRBJ2-7, with D possibly being TRBD2 (5 bases). Sequencing was performed on naive CD8+ T cells from PBMCs. The CDR3: CASSHHLGGSAEQYF. For the CDR3, the DNA is TGTGCCAGCAGTCACCATTTAGGCGGGTCGGCCGAGCAGTACTTC.